Included here is one T cell receptor beta chain sequence, with context. The antigen is undetermined. These data come from a study of T-cell reconstitution after alpha-beta-depleted transplantation in children. Study findings and constraints: Where alpha-beta T cells came from about two months after transplant was reportedly several hundred expanded graft clones. One year after transplant, T-cell counts and diversity came mostly from newly produced T cells. Some patients' high day-60 TCRbeta diversity was attributed to recipient cells surviving conditioning.

As it was prepared, the TCRbeta library received unique molecular identifiers. TCRdb re-derived calls from the PCR reads in MiXCR, one entry per CDR3 protein. This repertoire shows 110,000 or so distinct CDR3 sequences, approximately 6.9% found once; its top ten account for roughly 25%. The CDR3 totals 16 residues. The germline V gene has CDR1 LGHNA and CDR2 YNFKEQ. J lost 6 bases, V lost 5 bases, and 14 bases had no gene match. This sequence was found in a male patient aged 2-15 years who had a stem cell transplant for acute lymphoblastic leukemia, so the T cells may come from the graft donor. This material consisted of PBMCs, mostly from graft donor cells, taken 360 days after TCRalphabeta/CD19-depleted stem cell transplant. The rearrangement uses TRBV4-2 and TRBJ2-7, with 9 bases identical to TRBD1. CDR3 coding DNA: TGTGCCAGCAGCTCACTAGGCGACAGGGGGTCAGCCGAGCAGTACTTC. Protein sequence: CASSSLGDRGSAEQYF.